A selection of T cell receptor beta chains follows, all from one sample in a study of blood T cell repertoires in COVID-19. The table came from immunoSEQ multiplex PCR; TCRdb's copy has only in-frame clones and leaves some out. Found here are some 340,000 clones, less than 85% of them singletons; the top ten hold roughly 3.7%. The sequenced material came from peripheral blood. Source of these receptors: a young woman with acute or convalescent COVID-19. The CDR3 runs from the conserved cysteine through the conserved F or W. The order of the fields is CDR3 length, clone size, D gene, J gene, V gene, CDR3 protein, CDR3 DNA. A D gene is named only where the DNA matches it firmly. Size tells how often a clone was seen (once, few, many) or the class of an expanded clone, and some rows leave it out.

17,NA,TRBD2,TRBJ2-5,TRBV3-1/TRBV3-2,CASSQMGLAGGPETQYF,TGTGCCAGCAGCCAAATGGGACTAGCGGGAGGGCCAGAGACCCAGTACTTC
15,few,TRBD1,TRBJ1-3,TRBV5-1,CASSLEGASGNTIYF,TGCGCCAGCAGCTTGGAGGGGGCGTCGGGAAACACCATATATTTT
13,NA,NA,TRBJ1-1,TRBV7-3,CASSLGQNTEAFF,TGTGCCAGCAGCTTAGGCCAGAACACTGAAGCTTTCTTT
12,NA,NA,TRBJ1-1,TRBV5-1,CASSSPGAEAFF,TGCGCCAGCAGCTCTCCAGGGGCTGAAGCTTTCTTT
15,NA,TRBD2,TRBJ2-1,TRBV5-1,CASSFGLREGNEQFF,TGCGCCAGCAGCTTCGGACTAAGGGAGGGCAATGAGCAGTTCTTC
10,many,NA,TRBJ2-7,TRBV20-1,CSAPTYEQYF,TGCAGTGCCCCTACCTACGAGCAGTACTTC
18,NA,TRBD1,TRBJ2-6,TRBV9,CASSAWTGASSGANVLTF,TGTGCCAGCAGCGCCTGGACAGGTGCTAGCTCTGGGGCCAACGTCCTGACTTTC
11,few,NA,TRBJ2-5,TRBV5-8,CASSSRGTQYF,TGTGCCAGCAGCTCCCGAGGGACCCAGTACTTC
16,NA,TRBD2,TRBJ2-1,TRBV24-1,CATSARGTSAWDEQFF,TGTGCCACCAGTGCACGGGGGACTAGCGCATGGGATGAGCAGTTCTTC
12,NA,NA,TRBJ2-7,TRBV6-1,CASSEAYYEQYF,TGTGCCAGCAGTGAAGCGTACTACGAGCAGTACTTC
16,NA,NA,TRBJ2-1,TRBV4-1,CASSQSGPSANGEQFF,TGCGCCAGCAGCCAATCAGGGCCCTCAGCCAACGGGGAGCAGTTCTTC
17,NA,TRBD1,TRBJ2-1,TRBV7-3,CASSLTKTGGPYNEQFF,TGTGCCAGCAGCTTAACAAAGACAGGGGGCCCCTACAATGAGCAGTTCTTC
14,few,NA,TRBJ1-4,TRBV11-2,CASSLAPSEEKLFF,TGTGCCAGCAGCTTAGCCCCGTCGGAGGAAAAACTGTTTTTT
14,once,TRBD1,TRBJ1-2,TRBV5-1,CASSPDRGMNGYTF,TGCGCCAGCAGCCCCGACAGGGGGATGAATGGCTACACCTTC
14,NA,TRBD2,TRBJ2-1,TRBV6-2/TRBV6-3,CASSFRDYPLGQFF,TGTGCCAGCAGTTTTCGGGACTACCCGTTGGGGCAGTTCTTC
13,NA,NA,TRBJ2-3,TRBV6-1,CASSDPGADTQYF,TGTGCCAGCAGTGACCCAGGGGCAGATACGCAGTATTTT
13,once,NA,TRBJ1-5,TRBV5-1,CASSEEGNQPQHF,TGCGCCAGCTCGGAGGAGGGCAATCAGCCCCAGCATTTT
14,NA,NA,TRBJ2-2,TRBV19,CASSRGLVTGELFF,TGTGCCAGTAGTAGAGGGTTGGTGACCGGGGAGCTGTTTTTT
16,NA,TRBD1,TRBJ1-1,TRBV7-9,CASSLPLTGGNTEAFF,TGTGCCAGCAGCTTACCGTTGACAGGGGGGAACACTGAAGCTTTCTTT
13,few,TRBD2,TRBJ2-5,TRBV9,CASKREGGETQYF,TGTGCCAGCAAGCGGGAGGGCGGGGAGACCCAGTACTTC